Presented here are 24 T cell receptor beta chains from one specimen sequenced in a study of T cell clonotyping in hematopoietic cell transplantation. Assay: immunoSEQ multiplex PCR; the TCRdb copy retains only in-frame clones and omits some. The table lists roughly 40,000 clones, around 95% of them singletons. The source material was peripheral blood mononuclear cells. The receptors stem from a woman in her 50s in good health. Some clones in this sample may be carry-over from other donors' samples.

A few counts support this clone. This chain uses TRBV7-3 with TRBJ1-5; 7 nucleotides match TRBD1. V lost 5 bases, J lost 0 bases, and 7 bases stayed unmatched. The CDR3 is made up of 16 amino acids. Looked up from germline, CDR1 is SGHTA and CDR2 is FQGTGA. DNA for the CDR3: TGTGCCAGCAGCAAAGGGGGCAGAGATAGCAATCAGCCCCAGCATTTT. Translation gives CASSKGGRDSNQPQHF.

This chain joins TRBV28 and TRBJ2-3; TRBD1 might be the D (6 bases). The CDR3 contains 15 residues. Trimming took 3 bases from V and 4 from J, leaving 14 bases between them. From germline, CDR1 is MDHEN and CDR2 SYDVKM. CDR3 DNA: TGTGCCAGCAGTTTGCCGCCGGACAGTGCAGATACGCAGTATTTT. Translation: CASSLPPDSADTQYF.

The chain links TRBV6-5 to TRBJ2-7; 10 bases fit TRBD2. Germline CDR1 and CDR2: MNHEY and SVGAGI. This CDR3 has 14 amino acids. Trimming took 6 bases from V and 2 from J; bases not matched to a gene: 4. The CDR3: CASRGLAWAYEQYF. The CDR3 DNA sequence: TGTGCCAGCAGGGGACTAGCGTGGGCCTACGAGCAGTACTTC.

The chain uses TRBV5-4 and TRBJ2-1; 9 nucleotides line up with TRBD1. The J segment lost 10 bases and the V segment lost 4 bases, leaving 18 bases of the junction unmatched. Germline V lookup: CDR1 SGHNT, CDR2 YYREEE (reference sequence). The CDR3 runs to 17 residues. The CDR3 coding sequence is TGTGCCAGCAGCACATCTCGGGACAGGGCGGGCGGGATGGAGCAGTTCTTC. This codes for CASSTSRDRAGGMEQFF.

V is TRBV5-6 and J is TRBJ2-3, with a possible D match to TRBD1 (5 bases). Germline CDR1 is SGHDT and CDR2 is YYEEEE. This CDR3 comprises 14 residues. The germline V and J ends were trimmed by 1 base and 0 bases, with 6 bases remaining between them. The chain's CDR3 is CASSLRGSTDTQYF. The CDR3 DNA is TGTGCCAGCAGCTTGAGGGGAAGCACAGATACGCAGTATTTT.

V gene TRBV28 combines with J gene TRBJ1-2, with D tentatively TRBD1 (5 bases). Per the germline V gene, CDR1 is MDHEN and CDR2 is SYDVKM. V was pared by 3 bases and J by 6 bases, with 11 bases between. CDR3 size: 13 residues. CDR3 sequence (DNA): TGTGCCAGCAGTTTGGCAGGGAGGGATGGCTACACCTTC. Translated, it gives CASSLAGRDGYTF.

The table lists this clone with a count of one. The chain employs TRBV7-2 and TRBJ2-7, with TRBD1 as a possible D gene (5 bases). V was pared by 1 base and J by 5 bases, with 9 bases between. Germline loops: CDR1 SGHTA, CDR2 FQGNSA. The CDR3 is 13 residues long. Here the CDR3 reads CASSLVIGDEQYF. The CDR3 nucleotides read TGTGCCAGCAGCTTAGTAATAGGGGACGAGCAGTACTTC.

This sequence joins TRBV7-2 and TRBJ1-2, with 9 positions matching TRBD1. The CDR3 is 13 amino acids. Germline V CDR1 and CDR2: SGHTA, FQGNSA. The trim removed 3 bases at V and 8 bases at J, leaving 4 bases unmatched. The CDR3 loop is CASSLGQGLGYTF. The CDR3 region has the DNA TGTGCCAGCAGCTTGGGACAGGGATTAGGCTACACCTTC.

V gene TRBV7-2 combines with J gene TRBJ2-2; unclear D gene. V was pared by 2 bases and J by 0 bases, with 7 bases between. Germline V gene data show CDR1 as SGHTA and CDR2 as FQGNSA. The length of the CDR3 is 15 residues. CDR3 nucleotide sequence: TGTGCCAGCAGCTTAATGGTGACGAACACCGGGGAGCTGTTTTTT. Protein sequence: CASSLMVTNTGELFF.

V gene TRBV5-6 combines with J gene TRBJ2-5; no definite D call. The CDR3 runs to 15 residues. Trimming removed 2 bases from V and 0 bases from J, with 11 bases in between. Germline V gives CDR1 SGHDT, CDR2 YYEEEE. The CDR3 spells CASSFPDVYQETQYF. The CDR3 coding sequence is TGTGCCAGCAGCTTCCCCGACGTGTACCAAGAGACCCAGTACTTC.

The chain employs TRBV19 and TRBJ1-5; no definite D call. Germline V gives CDR1 LNHDA, CDR2 SQIVND (reference sequence). The CDR3 contains 14 residues. Trimming removed 9 bases at V and 4 bases at J, with 16 bases between. CDR3: CASLTSFRNQPQHF. CDR3 in DNA: TGTGCCAGCCTGACAAGCTTCCGGAATCAGCCCCAGCATTTT. Based on the CDR3 plus reference TRBV19 and TRBJ1-5, the full variable domain is DGGITQSPKYLFRKEGQNVTLSCEQNLNHDAMYWYRQDPGQGLRLIYYSQIVNDFQKGDIAEGYSVSREKKESFPLTVTSAQKNPTAFYLCASLTSFRNQPQHFGDGTRLSIL.

The CDR3 spells CASRSPGWETQYF. CDR3 nucleotides: TGTGCCAGCAGATCACCAGGGTGGGAGACCCAGTACTTC. The rearrangement uses TRBV6-1 and TRBJ2-5, with D tentatively TRBD1 (5 bases). Germline assignment: CDR1 MNHNS and CDR2 SASEGT. V dropped 6 bases and J dropped 5 bases, with 13 bases sitting between them. The CDR3 is 13 amino acids.

The chain recombines TRBV27 with TRBJ1-2; D ambiguous. The V gene's germline CDR1 is MNHEY and CDR2 SMNVEV (reference sequence). Trimming shortened V by 3 bases and J by 4 bases, and 9 bases separated the two germline ends. The CDR3 is made up of 13 amino acids. CDR3 sequence reads: CASSLEGGYGYTF. In nucleotides, the CDR3 is TGTGCCAGCAGTTTGGAGGGAGGCTATGGCTACACCTTC.

This chain uses TRBV4-1 with TRBJ1-4, with 10 nucleotides matching TRBD1. Germline V lookup: CDR1 MGHRA, CDR2 YSYEKL. The junction had 6 bases not matched to a gene; V was cut back by 1 base and J by 10 bases. This CDR3 is built from 15 residues. The CDR3: CASSQGRQGARKLFF. In DNA, the CDR3 is TGCGCCAGCAGCCAAGGGCGACAGGGGGCACGAAAACTGTTTTTT.

The genes are TRBV28 and TRBJ2-1; D ambiguous. The germline V gene encodes CDR1 MDHEN and CDR2 SYDVKM. The V end lost 0 bases, the J end lost 7 bases, and 1 base lay between the germline ends. This CDR3 spans 11 amino acids. CDR3 bases: TGTGCCAGCAGTTTATGGAATGAGCAGTTCTTC. Translated, it gives CASSLWNEQFF.

The V gene is TRBV7-8, the J gene TRBJ1-6, with D unresolved. The CDR3 totals 14 residues. The V gene lost 5 bases and the J gene lost 7 bases, with 12 bases spanning the gap. Germline assignment: CDR1 SGHVS and CDR2 FQNEAQ. DNA of the CDR3: TGTGCCAGCAGCCTCCGTGGGGAGAATTCACCCCTCCACTTT. It codes for CASSLRGENSPLHF.

The gene calls are TRBV6-5 and TRBJ2-7; the D is unclear. V lost 7 bases and J lost 0, with 10 bases in between. Germline CDR1 reads MNHEY; CDR2 reads SVGAGI. The length of the CDR3 is 13 residues. This chain's CDR3 is CASTSTVSYEQYF. CDR3 in DNA: TGTGCCAGCACCTCTACAGTCTCCTACGAGCAGTACTTC.

CDR3 sequence (DNA): TGTGCCAGCAGCCCTCCCGGACAGGCCTCCTACAATGAGCAGTTCTTC. Its protein product is CASSPPGQASYNEQFF. The J gene is TRBJ2-1, the V gene TRBV7-3; 7 bases are shared with TRBD1. The CDR3 consists of 16 residues. With V trimmed by 5 bases and J by 0 bases, 7 bases remained unmatched. Looked up from germline, CDR1 is SGHTA and CDR2 is FQGTGA.

This chain uses TRBV5-6 with TRBJ2-1; a weak D match, TRBD1 (6 bases). Trimming left V 0 bases short and J 15 bases short, with 13 bases between. From germline, CDR1 is SGHDT and CDR2 YYEEEE. CDR3 length: 12 residues. CDR3 DNA sequence: TGTGCCAGCAGCTTGGCACAGGGAAAGCGGTTCTTC. Protein: CASSLAQGKRFF.

The rearrangement uses TRBV29-1 and TRBJ1-1; D not resolved. CDR1 is SQVTM, CDR2 ANQGSEA, per germline. This CDR3 comprises 12 residues. The V end lost 7 bases, the J end lost 4 bases, and 13 bases lay between the germline ends. CDR3 amino acids: CSAGSGFTEAFF. The CDR3 region has the DNA TGCAGCGCGGGGTCGGGGTTCACTGAAGCTTTCTTT.

This clone was found once. The V and J genes are TRBV29-1 and TRBJ2-5, with D possibly called TRBD1 or TRBD2 (5 bases each). Between the trimmed V and J ends, which lost 7 bases and 2 bases, there was a span of 14 bases. The V gene's germline CDR1 is SQVTM and CDR2 ANQGSEA. The CDR3 sequence is 13 residues long. The DNA for the CDR3 is TGCAGCGCCTCCCGGGACCGACAAGAGACCCAGTACTTC. The encoded protein is CSASRDRQETQYF.

The genes are TRBV7-8 and TRBJ2-2; 8 bases map to TRBD2. The length of the CDR3 is 14 residues. The V gene end was trimmed by 5 bases and the J gene end by 5 bases; junction bases not matched to a gene: 4. The germline V gene encodes CDR1 SGHVS and CDR2 FQNEAQ. CDR3 amino acids: CASSRLAQTGELFF. The CDR3 region has the DNA TGTGCCAGCAGCCGACTAGCGCAGACCGGGGAGCTGTTTTTT.

The chain links TRBV29-1 to TRBJ1-2; D is undetermined. The ends were cut back, 5 bases at V and 6 bases at J, with 7 bases in the middle. Germline V gene data show CDR1 as SQVTM and CDR2 as ANQGSEA. This CDR3 is built from 10 residues. The CDR3 DNA follows: TGCAGCGTTAAGCTTAATGGCTACACCTTC. Translating gives CSVKLNGYTF.

This clone came up once. The V and J genes are TRBV5-1 and TRBJ2-2; TRBD2 is a possible D gene (7 bases). V was trimmed by 1 base and J by 5 bases, leaving 15 bases between them. This CDR3 is 16 amino acids long. Germline CDR1 reads SGHRS; CDR2 reads YFSETQ. The DNA of the CDR3 is TGCGCCAGCAGCTTGTTGGCGGGGGCGGGTACCGGGGAGCTGTTTTTT. Protein product: CASSLLAGAGTGELFF.